The next 12 T cell receptor beta chains were all read from a single sample in a study of response to subunit inactivated influenza vaccine. TCRdb fed the RT-PCR reads into MiXCR, producing one record per CDR3 protein. Of about 780,000 distinct CDR3 sequences in the sample, about a fifth are singletons; the top ten hold approximately 10%. The sequencing used PBMCs from blood, collected roughly 5 days after vaccination. The receptors come from a man over 45 who received an inactivated influenza vaccine.

This clonotype was picked up a small number of times. The chain uses TRBV11-1 and TRBJ2-7, with 9 bases aligning to TRBD2. The V and J ends lost 5 bases and 6 bases, in that order; junction bases with no gene match: 17. Germline CDR1 is SGHAT and CDR2 is FQDESV (reference sequence). This CDR3 is built from 17 residues. CDR3: CASSPAGGAGGLSEQYF. The CDR3 DNA reads as TGTGCCAGCAGCCCAGCCGGGGGTGCGGGAGGGCTCTCCGAGCAGTACTTC.

The rearrangement uses TRBV20-1 and TRBJ2-7, with 12 nucleotides matching TRBD2. The CDR3 length is 17 residues. Germline V gene lookup returns CDR1 DFQATT and CDR2 SNEGSKA (reference sequence). V lost 3 bases and J lost 7; bases outside the gene matches: 16. This chain's CDR3 is CSARGGLAGGPSGEQYF. In DNA form, the CDR3 reads TGCAGTGCTAGGGGGGGGCTAGCGGGAGGGCCCTCTGGGGAGCAGTACTTC.

In this sample, this clonotype turned up many times. This rearrangement joins TRBV20-1 to TRBJ2-1; 11 bases are a match to TRBD2. The CDR3 length is 15 residues. Germline V CDR1 and CDR2: DFQATT, SNEGSKA (reference sequence). V shed 3 bases and J 4 bases; nucleotides not matched to a gene: 5. CDR3 in DNA: TGCAGTGCTAGGACTAGCGGGGTCTTTTACAATGAGCAGTTCTTC. Translated, it gives CSARTSGVFYNEQFF.

V usage is TRBV6-1 and J usage is TRBJ2-3; weak D call: TRBD2 (5 bases). The CDR3 is 14 residues long. Looked up from germline, CDR1 is MNHNS and CDR2 is SASEGT. The germline V and J ends were trimmed by 4 bases and 0 bases, with 8 bases remaining between them. CDR3 sequence (DNA): TGTGCCAGCAGTGGACTATCTAGCACAGATACGCAGTATTTT. Protein: CASSGLSSTDTQYF.

V usage is TRBV3-1 and J usage is TRBJ1-6; the D is unclear. The CDR3 contains 13 residues. With 5 bases removed from V and 5 bases from J, the gap between germline ends came to 7 bases. The germline CDR1 and CDR2 sequences are LGHDT and YNNKEL (reference sequence). The CDR3: CASSARDNSPLHF. CDR3 in DNA: TGTGCCAGCAGCGCCCGAGATAATTCACCCCTCCACTTT.

J is TRBJ2-5 and V is TRBV20-1; the match to TRBD1 covers 8 bases. This CDR3 contains 17 residues. The V gene's germline CDR1 is DFQATT and CDR2 SNEGSKA (reference sequence). With V trimmed by 1 base and J by 2 bases, 12 bases remained unmatched. This CDR3 reads CSARGLFVGTGQETQYF. The CDR3 nucleotides are TGCAGTGCTAGAGGTTTGTTCGTCGGGACAGGTCAAGAGACCCAGTACTTC.

The gene calls are TRBV6-2 or TRBV6-3 and TRBJ2-2; a possible D gene is TRBD1 (7 bases). V lost 11 bases and J lost 4, with 20 bases in between. Germline loops: CDR1 MNHEY, CDR2 SVGEGT. The CDR3 loop spans 15 amino acids. The CDR3 bases are TGTGCCGCCAACCAGGGGGGCGTAGGCACCGGGGAGCTGTTTTTT. As protein: CAANQGGVGTGELFF.

The chain has TRBV20-1 and TRBJ2-7; D is ambiguous. The CDR3 has 10 residues. In germline, CDR1 is DFQATT, CDR2 SNEGSKA (reference sequence). Trimming shortened V by 2 bases and J by 6 bases, and 5 bases separated the two germline ends. The CDR3 sequence is CSARLLEQYF. The DNA for the CDR3 is TGCAGTGCTAGATTGCTCGAGCAGTACTTC.

In nucleotides, the CDR3 is TGCAGTGCTGAACAGGGGGGAAAGGGTCAGCCCCAGCATTTT. It specifies CSAEQGGKGQPQHF. The chain employs TRBV20-1 and TRBJ1-5; 8 bases agree with TRBD1. Germline assignment: CDR1 DFQATT and CDR2 SNEGSKA (reference sequence). The CDR3 covers 14 residues. The J segment lost 6 bases and the V segment lost 5 bases, leaving 9 bases of the junction unmatched.

This clonotype has ten or more counts. J is TRBJ2-3 and V is TRBV7-2, with TRBD2 matching 11 bases. CDR3 length: 15 residues. Germline V gene lookup returns CDR1 SGHTA and CDR2 FQGNSA. V lost 1 base, J lost 7 bases, and 4 bases stayed unmatched. CDR3 region: CASSLDGTSGHTQYF. CDR3 nucleotide sequence: TGTGCCAGCAGCTTAGATGGGACTAGCGGACATACGCAGTATTTT.

This rearrangement joins TRBV20-1 to TRBJ2-5; TRBD2 agrees at 9 bases. V was clipped by 4 bases and J by 5 bases; unmatched bases: 8. The CDR3 runs 14 residues. Germline CDR1 DFQATT, CDR2 SNEGSKA (reference sequence). The CDR3 is CSAISGSGGETQYF. The CDR3 nucleotides read TGCAGTGCTATTAGCGGGAGTGGTGGGGAGACCCAGTACTTC.

This clonotype was detected only a few times. The rearrangement uses TRBV6-2 or TRBV6-3 and TRBJ2-2; either TRBD1 or TRBD2 may fit D (5 bases each). Germline assignment: CDR1 MNHEY and CDR2 SVGEGT. Trimming took off 2 bases at V and 0 bases at J, with 13 bases between the two ends. The CDR3 is made up of 17 amino acids. The CDR3 region has the DNA TGTGCCAGCAGTTACCGCCTTTGGGGGTCGAACACCGGGGAGCTGTTTTTT. Its protein product is CASSYRLWGSNTGELFF.